Shown below are 21 T cell receptor beta chains from a single sample sequenced in a study of PD-L1 blockade in urothelial cancer. Here immunoSEQ multiplex PCR was the method, and the copy in TCRdb shows in-frame clones only, minus some. This table has around 110,000 clones, approximately 90% appearing once. Documented time point: peripheral blood 6 weeks after treatment start. Sample: PBMCs, taken around atezolizumab (anti-PD-L1) treatment. The receptors were sampled from a man aged 60 to 69 with urothelial cancer.

This chain uses TRBV29-1 with TRBJ1-2, with D possibly TRBD1 on 6 matching bases. The V end was cut by 3 bases, the J end by 4 bases, with 21 bases between. This CDR3 spans 16 amino acids. Germline V lookup: CDR1 SQVTM, CDR2 ANQGSEA. The CDR3 spells CSVEPRIGGQFYGYTF. The CDR3 region has the DNA TGCAGCGTTGAGCCGAGGATAGGGGGACAATTCTATGGCTACACCTTC. The full variable domain, its missing parts supplied by reference TRBV29-1 and TRBJ1-2, is SAVISQKPSRDICQRGTSLTIQCQVDSQVTMMFWYRQQPGQSLTLIATANQGSEATYESGFVIDKFPISRPNLTFSTLTVSNMSPEDSSIYLCSVEPRIGGQFYGYTFGSGTRLTVV.

The chain recombines TRBV7-6 with TRBJ1-2; 9 bases agree with TRBD1. This CDR3 comprises 15 residues. The V segment lost 1 base and the J segment 5 bases; nucleotides outside the gene matches: 5. CDR1 and CDR2 from the germline V gene are SGHVS and FNYEAQ. The CDR3 reads CASSLGTGVDYGYTF. For the CDR3, the DNA is TGTGCCAGCAGCTTAGGGACAGGGGTCGATTATGGCTACACCTTC.

The chain has TRBV7-2 and TRBJ2-7, with a possible D match to TRBD1 (5 bases). There are 13 residues in the CDR3. V lost 3 bases, J lost 8 bases, and 14 bases lay in between. Germline lookup yields CDR1 SGHTA and CDR2 FQGNSA. CDR3 nucleotide sequence: TGTGCCAGCAGCTTTCGACAGACCGATAAGCAGTACTTC. Translated: CASSFRQTDKQYF.

The V gene is TRBV7-2, the J gene TRBJ2-1; D unresolved. Germline values: CDR1 SGHTA, CDR2 FQGNSA. The CDR3 covers 14 residues. Trimming took 1 base from V and 5 from J, leaving 9 bases between them. CDR3 DNA sequence: TGTGCCAGCAGCTTAGACACTACAAACAATGAGCAGTTCTTC. Its protein is CASSLDTTNNEQFF.

This clone showed up just a few times. J is TRBJ1-2 and V is TRBV19; D is perhaps TRBD1 (6 bases). Germline CDR1 LNHDA, CDR2 SQIVND (reference sequence). This CDR3 contains 15 residues. V lost 2 bases, J lost 3 bases, and 13 bases lay in between. In DNA, the CDR3 is TGTGCCAGTAGTATAACAGGGCAGGGCTACTATGGCTACACCTTC. Amino acids: CASSITGQGYYGYTF.

The chain employs TRBV5-6 and TRBJ2-7, with 13 bases matching TRBD2. The CDR3 has 18 residues. V dropped 1 base and J dropped 5; count of bases not matched to a gene: 12. Germline V gene data show CDR1 as SGHDT and CDR2 as YYEEEE. The CDR3 region is CASSLRILAGGPSDEQYF. The CDR3 region has the DNA TGTGCCAGCAGCTTGCGGATACTAGCGGGAGGGCCTTCTGACGAGCAGTACTTC.

The chain has TRBV7-3 and TRBJ2-5; 11 positions agree with TRBD2. Trimming cost V 5 bases and J 4 bases; bases outside gene matches: 15. Germline-derived CDR1 and CDR2 are SGHTA and FQGTGA. CDR3 length: 18 amino acids. The CDR3 region has the DNA TGTGCCAGCAGCACCCATAGTATGTTAGCGGGGGGGCGAGAGACCCAGTACTTC. Translating it yields CASSTHSMLAGGRETQYF.

This clone turned up a few times. The chain links TRBV5-1 to TRBJ2-2; possibly TRBD1 for D (6 bases). CDR1 is SGHRS, CDR2 YFSETQ, per germline. The CDR3 has 16 residues. The V end was cut by 0 bases, the J end by 5 bases, with 14 bases between. DNA for the CDR3: TGCGCCAGCAGCTTGGTCCCAGGGGATCCTACCGGGGAGCTGTTTTTT. Its translation: CASSLVPGDPTGELFF.

This chain connects TRBV6-6 to TRBJ2-7; TRBD2 is a possible D gene (7 bases). The CDR3 runs to 16 residues. The V end was cut by 3 bases, the J end by 5 bases, with 20 bases between. Germline V gene data show CDR1 as MNHNY and CDR2 as SVGAGI (reference sequence). CDR3 region: CASSYRGAGDINEQYF. The CDR3 DNA is TGTGCCAGCAGTTATCGGGGGGCGGGAGATATCAACGAGCAGTACTTC.

The chain couples TRBV7-2 to TRBJ2-5, with TRBD2 matching 13 bases. The CDR3 totals 17 residues. Germline values: CDR1 SGHTA, CDR2 FQGNSA. The V and J ends lost 5 bases and 0 bases, in that order; junction bases with no gene match: 6. The CDR3 coding sequence is TGTGCCAGCAGCCCTGGGACTAGCGGGGTGTACCAAGAGACCCAGTACTTC. Its translation: CASSPGTSGVYQETQYF.

This chain connects TRBV7-2 to TRBJ2-1; 10 nucleotides match TRBD1. The CDR3 has 16 amino acids. Germline assignment: CDR1 SGHTA and CDR2 FQGNSA. The V and J ends lost 4 bases and 9 bases, in that order; junction bases with no gene match: 12. CDR3 nucleotide sequence: TGTGCCAGCAGCTCGTCCGGGACAGGGGAGTCTGGTGAGCAGTTCTTC. Its translation is CASSSSGTGESGEQFF.

The chain employs TRBV7-2 and TRBJ2-7; D unresolved. CDR1 SGHTA and CDR2 FQGNSA come from the germline V gene. Trimming removed 3 bases from V and 6 bases from J, with 12 bases in between. This CDR3 contains 13 residues. CDR3 in DNA: TGTGCCAGCAGCTTGCTCTGGGCCGGCGAGCAGTACTTC. Its protein product is CASSLLWAGEQYF.

The CDR3 loop is CASSWVGLSANEQFF. The CDR3 nucleotides are TGTGCCAGCAGCTGGGTGGGACTCTCCGCCAATGAGCAGTTCTTC. The chain employs TRBV5-4 and TRBJ2-1, with D possibly matching TRBD2 (6 bases). The V gene lost 3 bases and the J gene lost 6 bases, with 16 bases spanning the gap. Germline CDR1 SGHNT, CDR2 YYREEE (reference sequence). This CDR3 region has 15 residues.

This chain uses TRBV5-6 with TRBJ2-5; D perhaps matches TRBD2 (6 bases). Between the trimmed V and J ends, which lost 0 bases and 0 bases, there was a span of 12 bases. Germline V CDR1 and CDR2: SGHDT, YYEEEE. The CDR3 sequence is 16 residues long. The CDR3 DNA follows: TGTGCCAGCAGCTTGGTTTCTAGCGAGTACCAAGAGACCCAGTACTTC. Translating gives CASSLVSSEYQETQYF.

J is TRBJ2-5 and V is TRBV19; 8 bases map to TRBD2. The CDR3 spans 14 residues. Trimming cost V 5 bases and J 7 bases; bases outside gene matches: 9. Germline V gene lookup returns CDR1 LNHDA and CDR2 SQIVND (reference sequence). The CDR3 DNA reads TGTGCCAGTAGTCCGATGAGCGGGAGCGGGACCCAGTACTTC. It encodes CASSPMSGSGTQYF.

There are a few counts of this clone. The V gene is TRBV19, the J gene TRBJ1-2; perhaps TRBD1 as D (6 bases). Germline V gene sequence: CDR1 LNHDA, CDR2 SQIVND (reference sequence). This CDR3 spans 13 amino acids. Trimming took off 7 bases at V and 4 bases at J, with 13 bases between the two ends. This CDR3 reads CASKETGLYGYTF. DNA for the CDR3: TGTGCCAGTAAGGAGACAGGACTCTATGGCTACACCTTC.

The chain is built from TRBV7-9 and TRBJ2-5; 7 bases agree with TRBD2. V lost 6 bases and J lost 4; bases outside the gene matches: 8. Germline V lookup: CDR1 SEHNR, CDR2 FQNEAQ (reference sequence). This CDR3 comprises 14 residues. The chain's CDR3 is CASRPGGAVETQYF. In DNA, the CDR3 is TGTGCCAGCAGACCGGGAGGAGCGGTAGAGACCCAGTACTTC.

This clone was counted once. The rearrangement joins TRBV5-4 to TRBJ2-3, with a possible D match to TRBD2 (7 bases). The CDR3 has 16 amino acids. The germline V and J ends were trimmed by 3 bases and 2 bases, with 16 bases remaining between them. Germline CDR1 SGHNT, CDR2 YYREEE (reference sequence). The DNA of the CDR3 is TGTGCCAGCAGCTCCCCGGGGGGACACGCCACAGATACGCAGTATTTT. Encoded protein: CASSSPGGHATDTQYF.

This clone was recorded once. The J gene is TRBJ2-7, the V gene TRBV15, with 12 bases lining up with TRBD1. The V gene's germline CDR1 is LNHNV and CDR2 YYDKDF (reference sequence). V shed 0 bases and J 6 bases; nucleotides not matched to a gene: 6. This CDR3 is built from 16 residues. The CDR3 sequence is CATSRDTGTGGSEQYF. The CDR3 DNA sequence: TGTGCCACCAGCAGAGATACTGGGACAGGGGGCTCCGAGCAGTACTTC.

At least ten counts were recorded for this clone. V is TRBV13 and J is TRBJ1-2, with 8 nucleotides matching TRBD1. This CDR3 spans 15 amino acids. Germline CDR1 is PRHDT and CDR2 is FYEKMQ (reference sequence). The trim removed 5 bases at V and 6 bases at J, leaving 11 bases unmatched. As DNA, the CDR3 is TGTGCCAGCAGCAGAGGACAGGGAGAAGAGGATGGCTACACCTTC. Translation: CASSRGQGEEDGYTF. The full variable domain, its missing parts supplied by reference TRBV13 and TRBJ1-2, is AAGVIQSPRHLIKEKRETATLKCYPIPRHDTVYWYQQGPGQDPQFLISFYEKMQSDKGSIPDRFSAQQFSDYHSELNMSSLELGDSALYFCASSRGQGEEDGYTFGSGTRLTVV.

The CDR3 sequence: CASSLTPNTGELFF. In nucleotides, the CDR3 is TGTGCCAGCAGCCTGACACCTAACACCGGGGAGCTGTTTTTT. The V call is TRBV7-9, the J call TRBJ2-2; D is uncertain. In germline, CDR1 is SEHNR, CDR2 FQNEAQ (reference sequence). The CDR3 length is 14 residues. Trimming shortened V by 5 bases and J by 2 bases, and 9 bases separated the two germline ends.